The 25 T cell receptor beta chains presented below share a single source sample, sequenced in a study of identical twins. TCRdb analysed the 5' RACE reads with MiXCR anew, one entry per CDR3 protein. The profile shows around 1.7 million distinct CDR3 sequences, about 30% of them singletons. Input material: cord blood. These receptor sequences come from a newborn girl in good health.

The rearrangement links TRBV20-1 to TRBJ1-5; a possible D gene is TRBD1 (5 bases). The germline V and J ends were trimmed by 1 base and 7 bases, with 8 bases remaining between them. The CDR3 extends over 12 amino acids. In germline, CDR1 is DFQATT, CDR2 SNEGSKA (reference sequence). CDR3 sequence: CSARAGEQPQHF. The CDR3, as DNA: TGCAGTGCTAGAGCGGGGGAACAGCCCCAGCATTTT.

This clonotype was counted a few times. This chain uses TRBV5-1 with TRBJ1-4; TRBD1 matches 7 bases. The CDR3 covers 15 residues. J was trimmed by 5 bases and V by 2 bases; bases with no gene match: 6. Germline V gene lookup returns CDR1 SGHRS and CDR2 YFSETQ. The CDR3 DNA sequence: TGCGCCAGCAGCTTTAGCGACAGGGTAAATGAAAAACTGTTTTTT. This translates into CASSFSDRVNEKLFF.

The J gene is TRBJ2-5, the V gene TRBV28; TRBD1 aligns across 8 bases. Germline trimming cut 8 bases from V and 5 bases from J; bases unmatched to any gene: 10. CDR1 and CDR2 from the germline V gene are MDHEN and SYDVKM. The length of the CDR3 is 14 residues. The CDR3 sequence: CASLGQGALETQYF. CDR3 bases: TGTGCCAGCTTAGGGCAGGGGGCCTTGGAGACCCAGTACTTC.

This clonotype showed up many times. This chain joins TRBV6-2 or TRBV6-3 and TRBJ1-2, with 7 bases that match TRBD1. J gave up 4 bases and V 2 bases, and 1 base lay outside the gene matches. This CDR3 spans 13 amino acids. CDR1 and CDR2 (germline): MNHEY, SVGEGT. The CDR3 DNA follows: TGTGCCAGCAGTTACGGACAGGCCTATGGCTACACCTTC. Translation: CASSYGQAYGYTF.

This clonotype was picked up a small number of times. The V gene is TRBV2, the J gene TRBJ1-6; D gene uncertain. CDR1 and CDR2 from the germline V gene are SNHLY and FYNNEI. The CDR3 is made up of 16 amino acids. Trimming left V 0 bases short and J 10 bases short, with 16 bases between. In nucleotides, the CDR3 is TGTGCCAGCAGTGAAGCTTGGACGGCCCCTCTATCACCCCTCCACTTT. It encodes CASSEAWTAPLSPLHF.

As to this clonotype: One junction end disagrees with the germline gene, perhaps due to a read error. This chain joins TRBV25-1 and TRBJ2-3; 8 nucleotides agree with TRBD2. The CDR3 has 17 amino acids. From germline, CDR1 is MGHDK and CDR2 SYGVNS. Here the CDR3 DNA reads TGTGCCTGCAGTGAATTCGCGGGGGGCCTCGACACAGATACGCAGTATTTT. It codes for CACSEFAGGLDTDTQYF.

The chain joins TRBV30 to TRBJ2-2, with TRBD2 as a possible D gene (5 bases). This CDR3 is 14 amino acids long. Looked up from germline, CDR1 is GTSNPN and CDR2 is SVGIG (reference sequence). Between the trimmed V and J ends, which lost 2 bases and 0 bases, there was a span of 7 bases. The DNA of the CDR3 is TGTGCCTGGAGTACGGGGTCGAACACCGGGGAGCTGTTTTTT. Translating it yields CAWSTGSNTGELFF.

This clonotype was detected a few times. The chain joins TRBV3-1 to TRBJ1-1, with D unresolved. The germline V and J ends were trimmed by 4 bases and 1 base, with 7 bases remaining between them. Germline V gene sequence: CDR1 LGHDT, CDR2 YNNKEL (reference sequence). The CDR3 length is 13 residues. The DNA for the CDR3 is TGTGCCAGCAGCCCCGCCACGAACACTGAAGCTTTCTTT. As protein: CASSPATNTEAFF.

In its sample, this clonotype was seen a few times. V and J are TRBV5-1 and TRBJ2-1, with 8 bases matching TRBD2. CDR1 is SGHRS, CDR2 YFSETQ, per germline. The CDR3 contains 16 residues. Unmatched junction bases numbered 9, after V lost 0 bases and J lost 7 bases. CDR3 in amino acids: CASSLGPAGVLNEQFF. The CDR3 DNA follows: TGCGCCAGCAGCTTGGGTCCAGCGGGAGTCTTGAATGAGCAGTTCTTC.

This chain connects TRBV10-1 to TRBJ2-2, with D uncertain. The CDR3 is 17 residues long. Per the germline V gene, CDR1 is WNHNN and CDR2 is SYGVQD (reference sequence). The V gene lost 2 bases and the J gene lost 0 bases, with 13 bases spanning the gap. The CDR3 loop is CASSEKGRAPNTGELFF. CDR3 coding DNA: TGCGCCAGCAGTGAGAAAGGACGGGCCCCGAACACCGGGGAGCTGTTTTTT.

Only a few counts were recorded for this clonotype. The chain has TRBV27 and TRBJ1-2; D might be TRBD1 (5 bases). Germline V CDR1 and CDR2: MNHEY, SMNVEV (reference sequence). This CDR3 is built from 16 residues. V lost 2 bases and J 2 bases, leaving 15 bases between the germline ends. The CDR3 DNA reads TGTGCCAGCAGTTTAGGGGCCCGGGGGTTAAACTATGGCTACACCTTC. Protein product: CASSLGARGLNYGYTF.

The V and J genes are TRBV12-5 and TRBJ1-1; 7 bases align to TRBD1. This CDR3 is 16 amino acids long. In germline, CDR1 is LGHNT, CDR2 FRNRAP. J was trimmed by 2 bases and V by 5 bases; bases with no gene match: 11. The CDR3, as DNA: TGTGCTAGTGGTGTTACCCGACAGGGCCCAAACACTGAAGCTTTCTTT. It yields the protein CASGVTRQGPNTEAFF.

The V and J genes are TRBV7-6 and TRBJ2-2; 10 nucleotides line up with TRBD1. Trimming removed 0 bases from V and 8 bases from J; junction bases left unmatched: 6. The CDR3 is 16 residues long. CDR1 is SGHVS, CDR2 FNYEAQ, per germline. The CDR3 sequence is CASSLAGTGDRGELFF. Written as DNA, the CDR3 is TGTGCCAGCAGCTTAGCGGGGACAGGGGATAGAGGGGAGCTGTTTTTT.

A few counts support this clonotype. The chain couples TRBV24-1 to TRBJ1-2; D perhaps matches TRBD1 (6 bases). In germline, CDR1 is KGHDR, CDR2 SFDVKD. The CDR3 sequence is 16 residues long. V was cut by 4 bases and J by 5 bases, with 19 bases left in between. The CDR3 coding sequence is TGTGCCACCAGTGACCGAGGACAGCGGGGAAGGTATGGCTACACCTTC. Its protein product is CATSDRGQRGRYGYTF.

This clonotype was detected many times. The chain uses TRBV20-1 and TRBJ2-1; D gene uncertain. The length of the CDR3 is 12 residues. The ends were cut back, 6 bases at V and 4 bases at J, with 10 bases in the middle. From germline, CDR1 is DFQATT and CDR2 SNEGSKA (reference sequence). In DNA, the CDR3 is TGCAGTGCCCGACTGGGGTACAATGAGCAGTTCTTC. This codes for CSARLGYNEQFF.

The rearrangement joins TRBV10-2 to TRBJ1-1, with D tentatively TRBD1 (5 bases). The CDR3 length is 14 residues. Germline assignment: CDR1 WSHSY and CDR2 SAAADI. The V end lost 6 bases, the J end lost 4 bases, and 15 bases lay between the germline ends. The CDR3 spells CASSSREGVTEAFF. The CDR3 DNA reads TGCGCCAGCAGCTCCAGGGAAGGAGTCACTGAAGCTTTCTTT.

The chain employs TRBV21-1 and TRBJ2-3. TRBV21-1 has pseudogene status. This CDR3 spans 13 amino acids. The CDR3 is CASSNHHTDTQYF. Here the CDR3 DNA reads TGTGCCAGCAGCAACCATCACACAGATACGCAGTATTTT.

V is TRBV12-3 or TRBV12-4 and J is TRBJ2-1; 11 bases fit TRBD2. V gave up 5 bases and J gave up 4 bases; unmatched junction bases: 10. The CDR3 totals 17 residues. The CDR3 DNA reads as TGTGCCAGCAGTCTGCCCAGACTAGCGGGGCCATACAATGAGCAGTTCTTC. Translating gives CASSLPRLAGPYNEQFF.

Concerning this clonotype: The junction departs from germline at one end; a sequencing error may be responsible. The rearrangement joins TRBV5-1 to TRBJ1-1; no clear D gene. The germline V gene encodes CDR1 SGHRS and CDR2 YFSETQ. This CDR3 comprises 13 residues. The CDR3 DNA reads as TGCGCCAGCAGCCCCCGCACCAACACTGGAGCTTTCTTT. Protein product: CASSPRTNTGAFF. Variable domain in full (rest from reference TRBV5-1 and TRBJ1-1): KAGVTQTPRYLIKTRGQQVTLSCSPISGHRSVSWYQQTPGQGLQFLFEYFSETQRNKGNFPGRFSGRQFSNSRSEMNVSTLELGDSALYLCASSPRTNTGAFFGQGTRLTVV.

V usage is TRBV20-1 and J usage is TRBJ2-7; TRBD2 aligns across 8 bases. Germline CDR1 reads DFQATT; CDR2 reads SNEGSKA (reference sequence). The trim removed 5 bases at V and 2 bases at J, leaving 14 bases unmatched. CDR3 length equals 16 residues. CDR3 bases: TGCAGTGCTCGCCTCGTCAGACTAGCGTCGCCCTACGAGCAGTACTTC. It yields the protein CSARLVRLASPYEQYF.

A few counts support this clonotype. The rearrangement links TRBV5-1 to TRBJ1-2; 9 bases line up with TRBD1. Germline CDR1 reads SGHRS; CDR2 reads YFSETQ. Germline trimming cut 2 bases from V and 4 bases from J; bases unmatched to any gene: 6. This CDR3 is built from 15 residues. This CDR3 is CASSFSADRGYGYTF. The DNA for the CDR3 is TGCGCCAGCAGCTTTTCAGCGGACAGGGGCTATGGCTACACCTTC.

The chain combines TRBV24-1 with TRBJ2-3, with TRBD2 identical over 7 bases. In germline, CDR1 is KGHDR, CDR2 SFDVKD. The ends lost 2 bases at V and 4 bases at J; junction bases unmatched: 11. CDR3 length: 17 residues. The CDR3 region has the DNA TGTGCCACCAGTGATTCCTCGACTAGCCCCTTCGCAGATACGCAGTATTTT. Translating gives CATSDSSTSPFADTQYF.

The chain employs TRBV11-2 and TRBJ2-1, with 8 bases identical to TRBD2. The J call is in doubt because the DNA end fits TRBJ2-7 better. The germline CDR1 and CDR2 sequences are SGHAT and FQNNGV. The CDR3 totals 17 residues. In DNA, the CDR3 is TGTGCCAGCAGCTCACGGACTAGCCAAAGCTCCTACAATGAGCAGTACTTC. Its translation: CASSSRTSQSSYNEQYF.

Remarks on this clonotype: A much larger clonotype is one base distant, so this may be a read error. The rearrangement uses TRBV7-7 and TRBJ2-1, with D tentatively TRBD2 (6 bases). This CDR3 is built from 13 residues. Germline lookup yields CDR1 SSHAT and CDR2 FNYEAQ (reference sequence). The DNA of the CDR3 is TGTGCTAGCAGCTCGGGACTTTCTAAGGAGCAGTTCTTC. As protein: CASSSGLSKEQFF.

In regard to this clonotype: With a much larger clone just one base away, this may be a read error. This sequence joins TRBV24-1 and TRBJ2-1; perhaps D is TRBD1 or TRBD2 (5 bases each). The J call may be faulty, since TRBJ2-7 better matches the DNA end. Germline V gene lookup returns CDR1 KGHDR and CDR2 SFDVKD. This CDR3 has 14 residues. CDR3 loop: CATSDSGTYNEQYF. Written as DNA, the CDR3 is TGTGCCACCAGTGATTCCGGGACGTACAATGAGCAGTACTTC.